Below, one T cell receptor beta chain is given with its context. Its antigen is currently unknown. The data originate from a study of T cells in narcolepsy. The study's findings and limits: In some patient and control memory CD4+ samples, autoreactive clones were absent.

Sequenced by immunoSEQ multiplex PCR; TCRdb stores in-frame clones only, minus some. The sample lists over 30,000 clones; around 82% were seen once. The CDR3 is 13 residues long. Trimming shortened V by 0 bases and J by 4 bases, and 6 bases separated the two germline ends. The germline CDR1 and CDR2 sequences are LGHNA and YNFKEQ. The sequence came from a human donor with narcolepsy. Sequencing was carried out using CD45RA- memory CD4+ T cells from PBMCs. The chain couples TRBV4-2 to TRBJ1-2, with unresolved D. DNA of the CDR3: TGTGCCAGCAGCCAAGAAACGGGCTATGGCTACACCTTC. Its translation: CASSQETGYGYTF.